Shown below are 21 T cell receptor beta chains from a single sample sequenced in a study of T cells in Graves' hyperthyroidism and ophthalmopathy. From RNA transcripts, TCR beta CDR3 regions were amplified. RT-PCR in the first round (using the HTBI primer set) targeted the TCR CDR3. TCRdb processed the multiplex PCR reads anew with MiXCR; each CDR3 protein has one entry. This table has approximately 410,000 distinct CDR3 sequences, about 13% appearing once. The sample taken for sequencing was blood. The source is a woman aged 18-29 years with Graves' hyperthyroidism.

The chain has TRBV19 and TRBJ2-3; 9 bases fit TRBD2. The germline V gene encodes CDR1 LNHDA and CDR2 SQIVND (reference sequence). The junction had 5 bases not matched to a gene; V was cut back by 7 bases and J by 0 bases. The CDR3 runs to 15 residues. CDR3 amino acids: CASKYTSGSTDTQYF. CDR3 bases: TGTGCCAGTAAATATACTAGCGGGAGCACAGATACGCAGTATTTT.

This chain links TRBV5-1 with TRBJ2-1; 9 nucleotides align to TRBD2. CDR3 size: 13 residues. V gave up 5 bases and J gave up 10 bases; unmatched junction bases: 7. CDR1 SGHRS and CDR2 YFSETQ come from the germline V gene. CDR3 residues: CASRMTSGQEQFF. The CDR3 nucleotides are TGCGCCAGCAGAATGACTAGCGGCCAGGAGCAGTTCTTC.

The chain uses TRBV4-1 and TRBJ2-7, with D unresolved. The CDR3 sequence is 17 residues long. CDR1 is MGHRA and CDR2 is YSYEKL in the germline V gene. Trimming shortened V by 2 bases and J by 3 bases, and 20 bases separated the two germline ends. The CDR3 sequence: CASSQFFGVLTFYEQYF. CDR3 sequence (DNA): TGCGCCAGCAGCCAATTTTTTGGGGTTCTCACTTTCTACGAGCAGTACTTC.

The count of this clonotype is one. In DNA form, the CDR3 reads TGTGCCAGCATCCCCCCGGGACTAGCGGGAGGTGGAGAGCAGTTCTTC. Its protein is CASIPPGLAGGGEQFF. The chain combines TRBV11-2 with TRBJ2-1; 15 nucleotides line up with TRBD2. The CDR3 consists of 16 residues. The V segment lost 7 bases and the J segment 10 bases; nucleotides outside the gene matches: 11. The germline V gene has CDR1 SGHAT and CDR2 FQNNGV.

There are a few counts of this clonotype. The V call is TRBV4-2, the J call TRBJ2-7; 13 bases are shared with TRBD2. V shed 4 bases, J shed 5 bases, and the junction held 5 bases outside the gene matches. The V gene's germline CDR1 is LGHNA and CDR2 YNFKEQ. The CDR3 sequence is 15 residues long. Here the CDR3 DNA reads TGTGCCAGCAGCCTCTTGGGGACTAGCGGGAACGAGCAGTACTTC. Protein product: CASSLLGTSGNEQYF.

As regards this clonotype: One end of the junction is discordant with germline, which a read error may explain. This sequence joins TRBV5-6 and TRBJ1-1; D perhaps matches TRBD1 (5 bases). Germline V lookup: CDR1 SGHDT, CDR2 YYEEEE. The CDR3 consists of 16 residues. CDR3 loop: CASNSFYRQDKTESFF. The CDR3 coding sequence is TGTGCCAGCAACTCTTTCTACCGGCAGGACAAGACTGAATCTTTCTTT.

This clonotype was detected ten times or more. The chain joins TRBV6-2 or TRBV6-3 to TRBJ2-2; 8 bases are shared with TRBD1. Losses at the gene ends were 2 bases for V and 6 bases for J; bases not matched to a gene: 5. Germline V lookup: CDR1 MNHEY, CDR2 SVGEGT. The CDR3 is 15 amino acids. CDR3 protein: CASSYPNRGAGELFF. The CDR3 DNA is TGTGCCAGCAGTTACCCCAACAGGGGGGCCGGGGAGCTGTTTTTT.

This clonotype was picked up many times. The chain has TRBV7-9 and TRBJ2-1; TRBD2 matches at 10 bases. The germline gives CDR1 SEHNR, CDR2 FQNEAQ (reference sequence). Trimming cost V 5 bases and J 7 bases; bases outside gene matches: 11. The length of the CDR3 is 16 residues. This CDR3 is CASSGPGTSAANEQFF. The CDR3 bases are TGTGCCAGCAGCGGCCCCGGGACTAGCGCCGCAAATGAGCAGTTCTTC.

This chain joins TRBV5-1 and TRBJ2-1; 13 positions agree with TRBD2. CDR1 SGHRS and CDR2 YFSETQ come from the germline V gene. Trimming took 3 bases from V and 2 from J; bases not matched to a gene: 2. The CDR3 has 16 amino acids. CDR3 region: CASSSGTSGTYNEQFF. As DNA, the CDR3 is TGCGCCAGCAGCTCGGGGACTAGCGGGACCTACAATGAGCAGTTCTTC. Supplemented by reference TRBV5-1 and TRBJ2-1, the full variable domain reads KAGVTQTPRYLIKTRGQQVTLSCSPISGHRSVSWYQQTPGQGLQFLFEYFSETQRNKGNFPGRFSGRQFSNSRSEMNVSTLELGDSALYLCASSSGTSGTYNEQFFGPGTRLTVL.

In this sample, this clonotype turned up a few times. This chain uses TRBV6-2 or TRBV6-3 with TRBJ2-3, with D perhaps TRBD1 (6 bases). Trimming left V 2 bases short and J 2 bases short, with 23 bases between. CDR1 and CDR2 (germline): MNHEY, SVGEGT. This CDR3 has 19 residues. The CDR3 DNA reads TGTGCCAGCAGTTACACGGGACATACGTGGCCTGAGGACACAGATACGCAGTATTTT. This translates into CASSYTGHTWPEDTDTQYF.

This clonotype was detected ten times or more. This chain connects TRBV28 to TRBJ2-7, with 9 bases aligning to TRBD1. The CDR3 is made up of 13 amino acids. V was pared by 4 bases and J by 4 bases, with 2 bases of the junction left unmatched. Germline loops: CDR1 MDHEN, CDR2 SYDVKM. CDR3 region: CASSWTGVYEQYF. In DNA form, the CDR3 reads TGTGCCAGCAGTTGGACAGGGGTTTACGAGCAGTACTTC.

The chain joins TRBV3-1 to TRBJ1-2; 7 nucleotides align to TRBD1. The V and J ends lost 3 bases and 6 bases, in that order; junction bases with no gene match: 4. This CDR3 is 13 amino acids long. The germline V gene encodes CDR1 LGHDT and CDR2 YNNKEL (reference sequence). The CDR3 here is CASSHYRGDGYTF. The CDR3 DNA reads TGTGCCAGCAGCCATTACAGGGGTGATGGCTACACCTTC.

This clonotype was picked up many times. J is TRBJ1-2 and V is TRBV9; no reliable D call. In germline, CDR1 is SGDLS, CDR2 YYNGEE. V was cut by 2 bases and J by 5 bases, with 10 bases left in between. CDR3 length equals 13 residues. CDR3 residues: CASSVAPGYGYTF. CDR3 sequence (DNA): TGTGCCAGCAGCGTGGCTCCGGGATATGGCTACACCTTC.

The chain is built from TRBV27 and TRBJ2-7, with D perhaps TRBD1 (6 bases). The CDR3 runs 14 residues. Germline loops: CDR1 MNHEY, CDR2 SMNVEV (reference sequence). The ends were cut back, 6 bases at V and 4 bases at J, with 16 bases in the middle. The CDR3: CASRIQGRIYEQYF. The CDR3 region has the DNA TGTGCCAGCAGGATACAGGGTAGGATTTACGAGCAGTACTTC.

In its sample, this clonotype was seen many times. The rearrangement joins TRBV11-1 to TRBJ2-1, with 7 bases matching TRBD2. V shed 1 base, J shed 4 bases, and the junction held 4 bases outside the gene matches. This CDR3 comprises 15 residues. Germline CDR1 and CDR2: SGHAT and FQDESV (reference sequence). Written as DNA, the CDR3 is TGTGCCAGCAGCTTAGACCCTAGCGGTTACAATGAGCAGTTCTTC. It codes for CASSLDPSGYNEQFF.

This clonotype was detected many times. The chain combines TRBV7-2 with TRBJ2-5; 9 nucleotides align to TRBD1. The V segment lost 1 base and the J segment 2 bases; nucleotides outside the gene matches: 5. The V gene's germline CDR1 is SGHTA and CDR2 FQGNSA. The CDR3 covers 16 residues. CDR3 sequence: CASSLGVGTGQETQYF. Here the CDR3 DNA reads TGTGCCAGCAGCTTAGGGGTCGGGACAGGGCAAGAGACCCAGTACTTC.

Regarding this clonotype: A much larger clonotype is one base distant, so this may be a read error. Because it lacks the conserved phenylalanine or tryptophan at the end, this CDR3 is likely a read error. This chain connects TRBV12-3 or TRBV12-4 to TRBJ1-2; D is perhaps TRBD1 (5 bases). V gave up 2 bases and J gave up 4 bases, with 17 bases separating them. The CDR3 sequence is 16 residues long. CDR3 loop: CASSLLSGPPPYGYTL. CDR3 coding DNA: TGTGCCAGCAGTTTACTCTCGGGGCCTCCGCCCTATGGCTACACCCTC.

This clonotype was detected a few times. J is TRBJ2-7 and V is TRBV10-3; 12 bases align to TRBD2. Losses at the gene ends were 0 bases for V and 4 bases for J; bases not matched to a gene: 4. This CDR3 has 16 amino acids. The germline V gene encodes CDR1 ENHRY and CDR2 SYGVKD. CDR3 bases: TGTGCCATCAGTGAGTCGAGACTAGCGGGAGTATACGAGCAGTACTTC. The encoded protein is CAISESRLAGVYEQYF.

Ten or more counts support this clonotype. This chain connects TRBV6-1 to TRBJ1-5; D possibly corresponds to TRBD1 (6 bases). The V end was cut by 7 bases, the J end by 0 bases, with 10 bases between. The CDR3 runs to 14 residues. Germline CDR1 MNHNS, CDR2 SASEGT. CDR3 DNA: TGTGCCAGCAAGAGGGGGGGTAGCAATCAGCCCCAGCATTTT. Protein sequence: CASKRGGSNQPQHF.

The table lists this clonotype with a few counts. V is TRBV19 and J is TRBJ1-2; 7 bases are a match to TRBD1. V dropped 6 bases and J dropped 7; count of bases not matched to a gene: 14. From germline, CDR1 is LNHDA and CDR2 SQIVND (reference sequence). The CDR3 contains 15 residues. CDR3 protein: CASRRSGQLAGGYTF. The CDR3 nucleotides are TGTGCCAGTAGACGATCGGGACAGTTAGCGGGTGGCTACACCTTC.

This clonotype was seen repeatedly, ten times or more. The chain has TRBV30 and TRBJ2-7, with 7 bases matching TRBD1. The CDR3 loop spans 12 amino acids. The junction had 3 bases not matched to a gene; V was cut back by 4 bases and J by 3 bases. In germline, CDR1 is GTSNPN, CDR2 SVGIG (reference sequence). CDR3: CAWTGQDYEQYF. The DNA for the CDR3 is TGTGCCTGGACAGGACAGGACTACGAGCAGTACTTC. Full variable domain (remainder filled in from reference TRBV30 and TRBJ2-7): SQTIHQWPATLVQPVGSPLSLECTVEGTSNPNLYWYRQAAGRGLQLLFYSVGIGQISSEVPQNLSASRPQDRQFILSSKKLLLSDSGFYLCAWTGQDYEQYFGPGTRLTVT.